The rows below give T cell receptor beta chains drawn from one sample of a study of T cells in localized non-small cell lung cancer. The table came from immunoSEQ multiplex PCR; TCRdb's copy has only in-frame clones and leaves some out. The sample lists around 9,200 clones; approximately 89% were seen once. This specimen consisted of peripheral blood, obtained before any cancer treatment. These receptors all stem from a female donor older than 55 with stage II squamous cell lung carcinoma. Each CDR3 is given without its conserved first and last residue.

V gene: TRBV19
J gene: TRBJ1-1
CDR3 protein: ASMLGGLGGAF

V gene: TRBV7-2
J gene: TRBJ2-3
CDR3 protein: ASSSDVGTDTQY

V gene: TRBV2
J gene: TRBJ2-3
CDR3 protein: ASSVTGTSGRTDTQY

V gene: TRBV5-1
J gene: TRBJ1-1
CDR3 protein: ASSTGQGASAF

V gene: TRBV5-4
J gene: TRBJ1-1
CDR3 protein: ASSLALGAEAF

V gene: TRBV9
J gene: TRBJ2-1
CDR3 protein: ASSHLGVQSYNEQF

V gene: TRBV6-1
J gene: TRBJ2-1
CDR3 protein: ASSEIGRGSNEQF

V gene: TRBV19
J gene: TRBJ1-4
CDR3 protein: ASSTGTGGYEKLF

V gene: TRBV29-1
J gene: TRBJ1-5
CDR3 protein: SVSTGAYQPQH

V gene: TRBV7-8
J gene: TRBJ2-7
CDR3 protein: ASSLGGPLEQY

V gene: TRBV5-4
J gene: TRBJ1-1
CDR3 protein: ASSSGSDQAF

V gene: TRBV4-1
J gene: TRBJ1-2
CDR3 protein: ASSQDLTGSKNYGYT

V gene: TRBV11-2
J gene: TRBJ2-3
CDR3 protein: ASSFSDPDTQY

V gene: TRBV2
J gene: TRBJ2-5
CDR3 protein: ASSDSLGRETQY

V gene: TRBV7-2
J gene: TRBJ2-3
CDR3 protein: ASSGQTSGAPD

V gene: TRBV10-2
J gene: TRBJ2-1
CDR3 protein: ASSESSGSGYNEQF

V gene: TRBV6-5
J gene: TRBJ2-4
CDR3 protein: ASSSPPSEGFIQY

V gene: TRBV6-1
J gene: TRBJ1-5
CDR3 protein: ASIRQAGNQPQH

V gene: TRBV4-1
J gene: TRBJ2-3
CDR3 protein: ASSREGTDTQY

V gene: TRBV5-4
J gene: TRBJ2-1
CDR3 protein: ASSPQHMGNEQF

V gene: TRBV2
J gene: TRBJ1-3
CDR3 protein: ASSEAPSTIY

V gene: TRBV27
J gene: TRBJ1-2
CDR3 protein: ASSTYRGKYGYT

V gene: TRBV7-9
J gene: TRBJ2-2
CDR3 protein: ASSSGQGVNTGELF

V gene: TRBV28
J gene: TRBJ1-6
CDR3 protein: ASSPPGAGVSPLH

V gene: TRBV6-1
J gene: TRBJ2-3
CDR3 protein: ASPGQGRDTQY

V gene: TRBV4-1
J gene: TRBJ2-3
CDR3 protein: ASSQLTGVEDTQY

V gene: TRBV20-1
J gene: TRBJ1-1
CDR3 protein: SAKSGTEAF

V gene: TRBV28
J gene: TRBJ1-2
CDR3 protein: ASTLGGESYGYT

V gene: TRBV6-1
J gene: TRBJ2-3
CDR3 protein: ASSEDRVPVTDTQY

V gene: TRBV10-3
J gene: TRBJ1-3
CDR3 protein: AISDLRGSGNTIY

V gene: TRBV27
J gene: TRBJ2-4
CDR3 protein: ASSPLRTKNIQY

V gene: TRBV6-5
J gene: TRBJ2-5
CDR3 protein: ASRSRETQY

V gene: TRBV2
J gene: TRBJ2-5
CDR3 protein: ASSELAGPETQY